Below, one T cell receptor (beta chain) is given with its context. Its target is not known. The source of the sample is a study of monozygotic twins with inflammatory bowel disease. General observations from the study: Findings did not support one strong IBD-associated signal or clonotype.

Germline V gene lookup returns CDR1 SGHNT and CDR2 YYREEE (reference sequence). This CDR3 spans 16 amino acids. Total RNA, at 3,000 to 4,000 ng, went into every TCR library. Template-switch reactions added UMIs with a 6-nucleotide sample barcode. TCRdb re-called the 5' RACE reads and catalogs CDR3 proteins one per entry, DNA excluded. The sample's table shows some 450,000 distinct CDR3 sequences. The clonotype originates from a human donor with ulcerative colitis or Crohn's disease, or a healthy co-twin of an affected twin (not recorded which). This chain connects TRBV5-4 to TRBJ2-2; TCRdb's D gene call, TRBD1, goes unchecked for lack of DNA. Sequencing used blood. The CDR3 reads CASSLGGRTNTGELFF.